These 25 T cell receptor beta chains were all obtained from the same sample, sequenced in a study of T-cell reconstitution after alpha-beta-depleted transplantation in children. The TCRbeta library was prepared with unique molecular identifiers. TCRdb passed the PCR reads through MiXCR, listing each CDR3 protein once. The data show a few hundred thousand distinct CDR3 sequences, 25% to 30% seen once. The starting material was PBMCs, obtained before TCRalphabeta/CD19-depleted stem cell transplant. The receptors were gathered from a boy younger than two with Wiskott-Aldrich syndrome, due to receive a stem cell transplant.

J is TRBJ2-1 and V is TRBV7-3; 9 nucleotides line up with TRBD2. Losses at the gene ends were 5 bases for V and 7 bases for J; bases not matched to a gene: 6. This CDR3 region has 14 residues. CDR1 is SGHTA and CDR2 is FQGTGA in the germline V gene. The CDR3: CASSPHLAGNEQFF. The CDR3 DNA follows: TGTGCCAGCAGCCCTCATCTAGCGGGAAATGAGCAGTTCTTC.

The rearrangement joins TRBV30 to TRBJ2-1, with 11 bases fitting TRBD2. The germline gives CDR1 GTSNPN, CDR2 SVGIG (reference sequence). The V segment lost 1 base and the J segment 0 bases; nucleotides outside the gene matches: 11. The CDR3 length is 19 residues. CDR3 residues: CAWSAVAGGPFYSYNEQFF. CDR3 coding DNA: TGTGCCTGGAGTGCCGTAGCGGGAGGGCCTTTTTACTCCTACAATGAGCAGTTCTTC.

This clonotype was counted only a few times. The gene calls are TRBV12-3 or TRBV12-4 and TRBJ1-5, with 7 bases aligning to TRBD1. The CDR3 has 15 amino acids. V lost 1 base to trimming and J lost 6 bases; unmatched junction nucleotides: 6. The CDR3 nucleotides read TGTGCCAGCAGTTTAGGTCGACAGGGAAGTCAGCCCCAGCATTTT. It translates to CASSLGRQGSQPQHF.

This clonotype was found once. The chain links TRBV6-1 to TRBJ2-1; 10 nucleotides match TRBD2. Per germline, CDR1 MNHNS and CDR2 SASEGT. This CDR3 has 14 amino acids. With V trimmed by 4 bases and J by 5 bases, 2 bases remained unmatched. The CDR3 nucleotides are TGTGCCAGCAGTGCACTAGCGGGACACAATGAGCAGTTCTTC. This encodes CASSALAGHNEQFF.

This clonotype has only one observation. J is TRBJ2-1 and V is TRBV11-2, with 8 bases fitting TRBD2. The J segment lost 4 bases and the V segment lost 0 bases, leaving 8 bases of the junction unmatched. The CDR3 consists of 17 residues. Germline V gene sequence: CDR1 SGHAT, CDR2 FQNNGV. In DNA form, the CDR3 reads TGTGCCAGCAGCTTAGATCATAGCGGGAATCGGTACAATGAGCAGTTCTTC. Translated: CASSLDHSGNRYNEQFF.

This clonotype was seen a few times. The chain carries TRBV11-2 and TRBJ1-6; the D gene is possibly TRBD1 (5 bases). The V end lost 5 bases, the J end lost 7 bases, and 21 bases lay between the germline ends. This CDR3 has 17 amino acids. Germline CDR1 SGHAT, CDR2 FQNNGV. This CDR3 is CASSQKITQVGNSPLHF. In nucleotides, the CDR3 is TGTGCCAGCAGCCAGAAGATCACACAGGTGGGGAATTCACCCCTCCACTTT. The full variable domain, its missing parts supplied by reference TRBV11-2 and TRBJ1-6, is EAGVAQSPRYKIIEKRQSVAFWCNPISGHATLYWYQQILGQGPKLLIQFQNNGVVDDSQLPKDRFSAERLKGVDSTLKIQPAKLEDSAVYLCASSQKITQVGNSPLHFGNGTRLTVT.

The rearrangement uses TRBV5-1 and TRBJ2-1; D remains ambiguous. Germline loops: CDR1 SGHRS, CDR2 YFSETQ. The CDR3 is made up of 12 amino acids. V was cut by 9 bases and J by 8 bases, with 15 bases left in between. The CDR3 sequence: CATRAGPHEQFF. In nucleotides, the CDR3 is TGCGCCACCCGGGCAGGTCCGCATGAGCAGTTCTTC.

CDR3 residues: CASMGGTYEQYF. CDR3 sequence (DNA): TGCGCCAGCATGGGGGGAACCTACGAGCAGTACTTC. The chain employs TRBV5-1 and TRBJ2-7, with D possibly TRBD2 on 6 matching bases. Trimming left V 6 bases short and J 2 bases short, with 9 bases between. This CDR3 has 12 residues. Germline V gives CDR1 SGHRS, CDR2 YFSETQ.

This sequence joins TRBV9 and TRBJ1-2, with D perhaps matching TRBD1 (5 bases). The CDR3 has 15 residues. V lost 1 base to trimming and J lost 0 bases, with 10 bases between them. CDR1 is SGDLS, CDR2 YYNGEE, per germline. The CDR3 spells CASSVRDFPNYGYTF. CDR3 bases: TGTGCCAGCAGCGTAAGGGACTTTCCTAACTATGGCTACACCTTC.

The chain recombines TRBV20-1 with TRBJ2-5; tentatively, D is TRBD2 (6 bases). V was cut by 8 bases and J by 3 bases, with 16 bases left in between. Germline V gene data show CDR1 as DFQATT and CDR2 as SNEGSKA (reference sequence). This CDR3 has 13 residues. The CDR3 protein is CSPRSTREETQYF. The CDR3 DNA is TGCAGTCCCAGGTCGACTAGGGAAGAGACCCAGTACTTC.

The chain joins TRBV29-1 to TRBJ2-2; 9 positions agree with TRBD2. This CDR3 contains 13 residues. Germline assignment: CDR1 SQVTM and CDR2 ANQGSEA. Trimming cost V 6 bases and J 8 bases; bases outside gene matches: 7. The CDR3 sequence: CSVAGGGEGELFF. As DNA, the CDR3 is TGCAGCGTAGCGGGAGGAGGAGAAGGGGAGCTGTTTTTT.

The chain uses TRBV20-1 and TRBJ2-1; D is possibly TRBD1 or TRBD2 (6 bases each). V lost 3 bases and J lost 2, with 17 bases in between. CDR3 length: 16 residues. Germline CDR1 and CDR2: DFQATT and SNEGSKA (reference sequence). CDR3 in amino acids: CSASSGAGDTYNEQFF. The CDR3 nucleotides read TGCAGTGCTAGCTCGGGGGCGGGCGACACCTACAATGAGCAGTTCTTC.

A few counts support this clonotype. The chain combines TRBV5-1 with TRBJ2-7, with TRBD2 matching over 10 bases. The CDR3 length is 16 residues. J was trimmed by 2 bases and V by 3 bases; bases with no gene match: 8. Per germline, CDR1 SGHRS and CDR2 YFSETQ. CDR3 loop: CASSSLLAGDPYEQYF. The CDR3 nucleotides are TGCGCCAGCAGCTCCCTTCTAGCGGGGGATCCCTACGAGCAGTACTTC.

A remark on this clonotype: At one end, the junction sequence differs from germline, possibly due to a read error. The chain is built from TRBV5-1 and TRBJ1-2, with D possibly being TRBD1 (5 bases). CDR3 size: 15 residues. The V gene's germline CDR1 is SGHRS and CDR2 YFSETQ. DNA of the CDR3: TGCGCCAGCAGCGCGGCCGGGGCGCGGGGCTATGGCTATACCTTC. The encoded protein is CASSAAGARGYGYTF.

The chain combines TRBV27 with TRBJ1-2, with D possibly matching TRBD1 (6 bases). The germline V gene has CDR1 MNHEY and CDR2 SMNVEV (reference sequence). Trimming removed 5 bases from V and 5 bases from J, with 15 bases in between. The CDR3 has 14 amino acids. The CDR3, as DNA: TGTGCCAGCAGTAGACGGGGGCAGTGGTATGGCTACACCTTC. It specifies CASSRRGQWYGYTF.

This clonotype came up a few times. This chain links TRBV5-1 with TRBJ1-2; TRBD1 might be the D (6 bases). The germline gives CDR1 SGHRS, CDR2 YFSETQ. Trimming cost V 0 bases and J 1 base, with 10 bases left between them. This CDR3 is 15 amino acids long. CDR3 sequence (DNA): TGCGCCAGCAGCTTGGGGGGGCCGGGTAACTATGGCTACACCTTC. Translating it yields CASSLGGPGNYGYTF.

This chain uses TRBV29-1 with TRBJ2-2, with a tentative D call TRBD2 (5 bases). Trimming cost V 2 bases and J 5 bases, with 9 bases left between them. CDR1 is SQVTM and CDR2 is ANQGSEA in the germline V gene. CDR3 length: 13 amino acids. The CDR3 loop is CSVESRGTGELFF. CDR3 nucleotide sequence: TGCAGCGTTGAAAGTCGAGGGACCGGGGAGCTGTTTTTT.

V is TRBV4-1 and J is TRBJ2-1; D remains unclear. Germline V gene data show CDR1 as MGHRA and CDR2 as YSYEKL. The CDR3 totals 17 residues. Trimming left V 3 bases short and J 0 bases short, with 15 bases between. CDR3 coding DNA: TGCGCCAGCAGCCAGGCACGAAGAAGCAACTCCTACAATGAGCAGTTCTTC. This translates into CASSQARRSNSYNEQFF.

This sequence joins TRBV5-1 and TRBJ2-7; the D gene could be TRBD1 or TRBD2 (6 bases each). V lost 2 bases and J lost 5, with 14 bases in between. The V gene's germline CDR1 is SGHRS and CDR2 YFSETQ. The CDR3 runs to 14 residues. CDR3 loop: CASSFKGGINEQYF. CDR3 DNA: TGCGCCAGCAGCTTTAAGGGGGGCATCAACGAGCAGTACTTC.

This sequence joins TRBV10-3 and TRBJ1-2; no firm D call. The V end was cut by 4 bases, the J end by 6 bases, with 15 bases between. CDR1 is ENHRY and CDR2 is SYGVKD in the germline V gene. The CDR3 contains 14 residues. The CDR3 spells CAISAAQGPNGYTF. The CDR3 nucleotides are TGTGCCATCAGTGCGGCCCAAGGGCCTAATGGCTACACCTTC.

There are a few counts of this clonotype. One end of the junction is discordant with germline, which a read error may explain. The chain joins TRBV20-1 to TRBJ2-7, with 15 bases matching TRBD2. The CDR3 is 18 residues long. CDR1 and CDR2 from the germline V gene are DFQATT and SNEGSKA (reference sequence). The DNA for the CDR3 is TGCTGTGCTAGAGACGATACGGGACTAGCGGGAGGCTCCTACGAGCAGTACTTC. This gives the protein CCARDDTGLAGGSYEQYF.

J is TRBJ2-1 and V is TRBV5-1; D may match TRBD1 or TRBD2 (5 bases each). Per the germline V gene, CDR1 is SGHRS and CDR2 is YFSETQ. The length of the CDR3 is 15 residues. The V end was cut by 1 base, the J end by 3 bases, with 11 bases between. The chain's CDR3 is CASSLFWDRYNEQFF. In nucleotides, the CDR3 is TGCGCCAGCAGCTTGTTCTGGGACCGCTACAATGAGCAGTTCTTC.

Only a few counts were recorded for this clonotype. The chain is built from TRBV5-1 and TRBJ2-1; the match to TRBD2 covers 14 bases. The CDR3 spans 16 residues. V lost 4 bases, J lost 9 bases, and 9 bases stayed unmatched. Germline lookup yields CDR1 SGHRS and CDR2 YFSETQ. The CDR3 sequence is CASSGTGTSGRSEQFF. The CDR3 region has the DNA TGCGCCAGCAGCGGCACCGGGACTAGCGGGAGAAGTGAGCAGTTCTTC.

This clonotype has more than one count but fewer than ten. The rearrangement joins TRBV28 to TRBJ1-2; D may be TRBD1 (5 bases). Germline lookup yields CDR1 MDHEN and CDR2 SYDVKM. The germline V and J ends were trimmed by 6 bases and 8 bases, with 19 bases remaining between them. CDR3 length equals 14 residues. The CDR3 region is CASRKPGLAEGYTF. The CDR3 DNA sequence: TGTGCCAGCAGGAAGCCGGGGCTCGCGGAGGGCTACACCTTC.

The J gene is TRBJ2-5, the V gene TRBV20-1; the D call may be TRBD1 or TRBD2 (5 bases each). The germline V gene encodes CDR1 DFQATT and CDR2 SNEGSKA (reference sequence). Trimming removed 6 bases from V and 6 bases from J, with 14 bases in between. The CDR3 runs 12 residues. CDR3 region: CSAAPEGQTQYF. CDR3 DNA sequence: TGCAGTGCGGCCCCTGAGGGGCAGACCCAGTACTTC.